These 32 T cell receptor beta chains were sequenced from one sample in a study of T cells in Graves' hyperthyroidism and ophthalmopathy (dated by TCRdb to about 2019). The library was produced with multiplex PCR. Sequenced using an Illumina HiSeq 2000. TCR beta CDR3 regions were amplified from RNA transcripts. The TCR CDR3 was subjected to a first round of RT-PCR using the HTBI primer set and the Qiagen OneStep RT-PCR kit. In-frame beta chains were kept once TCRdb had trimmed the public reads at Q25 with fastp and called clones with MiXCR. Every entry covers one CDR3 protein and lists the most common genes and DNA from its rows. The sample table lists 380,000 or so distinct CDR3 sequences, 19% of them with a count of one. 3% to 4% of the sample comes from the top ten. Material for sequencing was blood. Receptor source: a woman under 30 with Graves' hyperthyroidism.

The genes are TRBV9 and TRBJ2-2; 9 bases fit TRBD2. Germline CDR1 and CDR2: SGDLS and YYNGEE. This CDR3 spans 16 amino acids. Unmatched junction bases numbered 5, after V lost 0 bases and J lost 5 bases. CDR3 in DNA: TGTGCCAGCAGCGTAGGCGGCGGGGGGGTTACCGGGGAGCTGTTTTTT. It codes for CASSVGGGGVTGELFF.

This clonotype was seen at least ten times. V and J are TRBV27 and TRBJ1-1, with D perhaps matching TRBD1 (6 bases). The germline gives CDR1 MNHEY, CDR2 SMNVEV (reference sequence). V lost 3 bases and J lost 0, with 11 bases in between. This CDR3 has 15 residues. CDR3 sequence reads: CASSLGGGMNTEAFF. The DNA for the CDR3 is TGTGCCAGCAGTTTGGGGGGGGGCATGAACACTGAAGCTTTCTTT.

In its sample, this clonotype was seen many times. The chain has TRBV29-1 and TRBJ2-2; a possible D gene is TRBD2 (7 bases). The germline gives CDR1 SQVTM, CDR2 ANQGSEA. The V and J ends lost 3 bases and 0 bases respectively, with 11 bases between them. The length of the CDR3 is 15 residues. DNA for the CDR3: TGCAGCGTTGAGGGCGGGGGCGCGAACACCGGGGAGCTGTTTTTT. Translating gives CSVEGGGANTGELFF.

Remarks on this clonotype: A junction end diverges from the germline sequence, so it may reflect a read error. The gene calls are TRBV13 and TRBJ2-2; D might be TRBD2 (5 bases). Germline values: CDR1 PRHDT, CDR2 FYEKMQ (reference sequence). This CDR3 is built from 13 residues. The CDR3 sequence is CTSSPTRPGELFF. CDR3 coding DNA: TGTACCAGCAGCCCCACTAGACCCGGGGAGCTGTTTTTT.

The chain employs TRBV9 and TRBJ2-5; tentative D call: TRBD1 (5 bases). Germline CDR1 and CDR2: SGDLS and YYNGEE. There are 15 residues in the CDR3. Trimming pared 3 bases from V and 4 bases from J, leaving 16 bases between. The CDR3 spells CASSALGGAGETQYF. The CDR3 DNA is TGTGCCAGCAGCGCCCTAGGTGGGGCAGGAGAGACCCAGTACTTC. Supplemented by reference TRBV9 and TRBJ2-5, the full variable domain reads DSGVTQTPKHLITATGQRVTLRCSPRSGDLSVYWYQQSLDQGLQFLIQYYNGEERAKGNILERFSAQQFPDLHSELNLSSLELGDSALYFCASSALGGAGETQYFGPGTRLLVL.

CDR3 bases: TGTGCCACCAGTCGATCCCCCGGGACTAGCATACAGACCCAGTACTTC. Protein product: CATSRSPGTSIQTQYF. V is TRBV24-1 and J is TRBJ2-5; TRBD2 matches 9 bases. J gave up 6 bases and V 6 bases, and 13 bases lay outside the gene matches. Germline V gene data show CDR1 as KGHDR and CDR2 as SFDVKD. This CDR3 has 16 residues.

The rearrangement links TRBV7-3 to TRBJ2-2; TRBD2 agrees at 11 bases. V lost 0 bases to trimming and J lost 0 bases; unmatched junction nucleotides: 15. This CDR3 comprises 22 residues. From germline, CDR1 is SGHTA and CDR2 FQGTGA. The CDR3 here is CASSLTFTSGGRTYTNTGELFF. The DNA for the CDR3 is TGTGCCAGCAGCTTAACGTTCACTAGCGGGGGCCGCACATATACGAACACCGGGGAGCTGTTTTTT.

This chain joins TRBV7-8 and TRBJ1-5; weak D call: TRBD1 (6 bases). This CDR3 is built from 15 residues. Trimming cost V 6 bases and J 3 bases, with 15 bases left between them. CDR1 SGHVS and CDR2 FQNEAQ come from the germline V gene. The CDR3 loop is CASRRGSSYNQPQHF. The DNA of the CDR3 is TGTGCCAGCAGGAGGGGGAGTTCGTACAATCAGCCCCAGCATTTT.

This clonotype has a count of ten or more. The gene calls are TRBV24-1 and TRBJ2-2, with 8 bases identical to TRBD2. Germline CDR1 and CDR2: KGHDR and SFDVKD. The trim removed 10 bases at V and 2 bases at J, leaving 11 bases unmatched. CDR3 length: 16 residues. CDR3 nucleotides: TGTGCCACTAGCAAACGGGGGGGAACAAACACCGGGGAGCTGTTTTTT. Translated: CATSKRGGTNTGELFF.

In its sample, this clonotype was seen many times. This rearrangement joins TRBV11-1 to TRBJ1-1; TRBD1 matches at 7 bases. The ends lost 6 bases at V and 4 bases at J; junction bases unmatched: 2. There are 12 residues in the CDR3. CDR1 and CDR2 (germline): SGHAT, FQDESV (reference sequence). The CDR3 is CASRYRGTEAFF. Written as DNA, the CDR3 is TGTGCCAGCAGGTACAGGGGCACTGAAGCTTTCTTT.

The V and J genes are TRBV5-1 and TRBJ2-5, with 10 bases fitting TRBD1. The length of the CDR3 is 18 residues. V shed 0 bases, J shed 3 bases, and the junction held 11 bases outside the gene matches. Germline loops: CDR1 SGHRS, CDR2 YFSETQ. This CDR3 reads CASSLGLTGGGHKETQYF. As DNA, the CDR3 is TGCGCCAGCAGCTTGGGGCTGACAGGGGGCGGACATAAAGAGACCCAGTACTTC.

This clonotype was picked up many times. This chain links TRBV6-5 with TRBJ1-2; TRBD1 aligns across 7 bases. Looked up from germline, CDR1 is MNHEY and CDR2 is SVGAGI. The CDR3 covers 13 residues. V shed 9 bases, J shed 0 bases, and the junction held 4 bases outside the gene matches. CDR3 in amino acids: CASTGTANYGYTF. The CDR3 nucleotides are TGTGCCAGTACCGGGACAGCTAACTATGGCTACACCTTC.

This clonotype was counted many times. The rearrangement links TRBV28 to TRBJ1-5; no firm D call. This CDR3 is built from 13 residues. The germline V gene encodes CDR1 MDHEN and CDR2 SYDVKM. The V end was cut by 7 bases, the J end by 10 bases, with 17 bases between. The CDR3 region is CASTSQAFGPQHF. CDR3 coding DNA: TGTGCCAGCACATCTCAGGCTTTTGGCCCCCAGCATTTT.

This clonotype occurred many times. The CDR3 DNA follows: TGTGCCAGCAGCTTAAGTCGACAACCCAACTACGAGCAGTACTTC. Amino acids: CASSLSRQPNYEQYF. J is TRBJ2-7 and V is TRBV7-2; the D is unclear. V lost 2 bases to trimming and J lost 3 bases, with 14 bases between them. CDR3 length equals 15 residues. Germline V gene sequence: CDR1 SGHTA, CDR2 FQGNSA.

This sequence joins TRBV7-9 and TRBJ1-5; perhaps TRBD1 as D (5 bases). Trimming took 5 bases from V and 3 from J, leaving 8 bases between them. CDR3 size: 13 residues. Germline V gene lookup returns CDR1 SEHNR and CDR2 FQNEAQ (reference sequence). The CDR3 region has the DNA TGTGCCAGCAGCCGGGACCTCAATCAGCCCCAGCATTTT. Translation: CASSRDLNQPQHF.

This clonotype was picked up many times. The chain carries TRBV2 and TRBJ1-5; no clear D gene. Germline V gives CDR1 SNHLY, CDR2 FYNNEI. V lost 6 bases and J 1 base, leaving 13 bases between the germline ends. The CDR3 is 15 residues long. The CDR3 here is CASRRTELSNQPQHF. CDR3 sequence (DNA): TGTGCCAGCAGGAGAACAGAACTAAGCAATCAGCCCCAGCATTTT.

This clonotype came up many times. CDR3 bases: TGTGCCAGCAGCTTAGGCAATTTCCGCTCCTACGAGCAGTACTTC. This encodes CASSLGNFRSYEQYF. The V and J genes are TRBV13 and TRBJ2-7, with unresolved D. This CDR3 comprises 15 residues. Germline CDR1 is PRHDT and CDR2 is FYEKMQ (reference sequence). V lost 0 bases to trimming and J lost 0 bases, with 9 bases between them.

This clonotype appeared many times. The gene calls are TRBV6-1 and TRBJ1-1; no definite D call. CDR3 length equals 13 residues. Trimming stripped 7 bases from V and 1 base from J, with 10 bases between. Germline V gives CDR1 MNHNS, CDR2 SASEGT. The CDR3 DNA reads TGTGCCAGCAACCCTGTACCGAACACTGAAGCTTTCTTT. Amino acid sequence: CASNPVPNTEAFF.

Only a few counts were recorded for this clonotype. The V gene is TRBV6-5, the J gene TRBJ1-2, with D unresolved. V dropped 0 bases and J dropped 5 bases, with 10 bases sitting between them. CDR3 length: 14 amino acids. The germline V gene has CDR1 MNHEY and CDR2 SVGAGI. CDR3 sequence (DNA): TGTGCCAGCAGTTACTCTCCGGATCTGTATGGCTACACCTTC. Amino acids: CASSYSPDLYGYTF.

The DNA of the CDR3 is TGCAGTGCATCGACGGACAGGGAGCCCTACGAGCAGTACTTC. It yields the protein CSASTDREPYEQYF. The rearrangement uses TRBV20-1 and TRBJ2-7; 8 positions match TRBD1. Germline V CDR1 and CDR2: DFQATT, SNEGSKA (reference sequence). The CDR3 is 14 residues long. Trimming at V came to 6 bases and at J to 2 bases, leaving 9 bases not matched to a gene.

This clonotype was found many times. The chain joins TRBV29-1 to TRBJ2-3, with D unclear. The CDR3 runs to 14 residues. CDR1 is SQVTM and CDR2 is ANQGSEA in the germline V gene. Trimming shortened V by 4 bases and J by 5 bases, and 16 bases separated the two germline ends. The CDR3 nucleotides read TGCAGCGTTGGTCGCCTTATGGTGTTAGATACGCAGTATTTT. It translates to CSVGRLMVLDTQYF.

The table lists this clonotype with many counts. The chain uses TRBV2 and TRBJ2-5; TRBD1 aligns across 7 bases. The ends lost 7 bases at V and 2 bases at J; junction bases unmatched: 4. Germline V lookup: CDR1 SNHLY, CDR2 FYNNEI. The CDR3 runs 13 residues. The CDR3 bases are TGTGCCAGCAAAAGACAGGGACAAGAGACCCAGTACTTC. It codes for CASKRQGQETQYF. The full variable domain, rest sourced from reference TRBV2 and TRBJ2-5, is EPEVTQTPSHQVTQMGQEVILRCVPISNHLYFYWYRQILGQKVEFLVSFYNNEISEKSEIFDDQFSVERPDGSNFTLKIRSTKLEDSAMYFCASKRQGQETQYFGPGTRLLVL.

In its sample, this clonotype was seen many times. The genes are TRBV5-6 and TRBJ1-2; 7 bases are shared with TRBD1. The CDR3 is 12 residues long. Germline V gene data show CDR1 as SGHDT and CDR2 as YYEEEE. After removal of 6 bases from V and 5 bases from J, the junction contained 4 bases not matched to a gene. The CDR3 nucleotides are TGTGCCAGCATGAAACAGGGGTATGGCTACACCTTC. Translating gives CASMKQGYGYTF.

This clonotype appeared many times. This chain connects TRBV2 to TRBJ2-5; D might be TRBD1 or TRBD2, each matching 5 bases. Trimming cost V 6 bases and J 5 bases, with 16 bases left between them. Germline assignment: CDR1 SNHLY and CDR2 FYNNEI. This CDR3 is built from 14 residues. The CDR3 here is CASSLGTIKETQYF. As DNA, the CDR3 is TGTGCCAGCAGCCTTGGGACCATAAAGGAGACCCAGTACTTC.

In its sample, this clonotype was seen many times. CDR3 DNA sequence: TGTGCCAGCAGCTTGAGTCCGGGTGGAAACACCATATATTTT. The encoded protein is CASSLSPGGNTIYF. V is TRBV7-2 and J is TRBJ1-3; D uncertain. The V end was cut by 3 bases, the J end by 3 bases, with 9 bases between. Germline CDR1 reads SGHTA; CDR2 reads FQGNSA. The CDR3 is made up of 14 amino acids.

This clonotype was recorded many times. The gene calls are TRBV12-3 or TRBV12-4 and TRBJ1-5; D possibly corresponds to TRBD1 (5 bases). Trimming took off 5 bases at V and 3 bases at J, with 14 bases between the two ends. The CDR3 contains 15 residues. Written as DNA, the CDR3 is TGTGCCAGCAGTCCCCCGGGGGGAATCAATCAGCCCCAGCATTTT. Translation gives CASSPPGGINQPQHF.

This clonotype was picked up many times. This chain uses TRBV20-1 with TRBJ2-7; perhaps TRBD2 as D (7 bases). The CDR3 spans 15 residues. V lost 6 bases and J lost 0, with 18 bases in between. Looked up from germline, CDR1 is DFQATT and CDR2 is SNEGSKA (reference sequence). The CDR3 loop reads CSASQGRGISYEQYF. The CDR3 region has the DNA TGCAGTGCCTCCCAGGGGCGGGGGATCTCCTACGAGCAGTACTTC.

Written as DNA, the CDR3 is TGTGCCAGCAGCTTAGCCTCCCCCCAAGAGACCCAGTACTTC. Translation: CASSLASPQETQYF. The J gene is TRBJ2-5, the V gene TRBV7-2; D unresolved. The CDR3 is 14 amino acids. V lost 0 bases and J 1 base, leaving 6 bases between the germline ends. Looked up from germline, CDR1 is SGHTA and CDR2 is FQGNSA.

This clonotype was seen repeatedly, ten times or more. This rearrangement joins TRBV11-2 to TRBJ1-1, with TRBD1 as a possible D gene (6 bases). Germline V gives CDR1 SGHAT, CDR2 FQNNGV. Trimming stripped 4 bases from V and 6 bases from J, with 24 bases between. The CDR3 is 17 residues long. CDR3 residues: CASSYINTGGGRAEAFF. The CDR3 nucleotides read TGTGCCAGCAGCTACATTAATACCGGCGGGGGCCGAGCTGAAGCTTTCTTT.

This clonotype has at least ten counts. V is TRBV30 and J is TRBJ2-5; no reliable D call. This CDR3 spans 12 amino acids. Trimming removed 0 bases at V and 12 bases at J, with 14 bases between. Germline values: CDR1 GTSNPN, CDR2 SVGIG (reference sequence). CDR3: CAWSVTSDMEYF. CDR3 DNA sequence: TGTGCCTGGAGTGTAACCAGCGACATGGAGTACTTC.

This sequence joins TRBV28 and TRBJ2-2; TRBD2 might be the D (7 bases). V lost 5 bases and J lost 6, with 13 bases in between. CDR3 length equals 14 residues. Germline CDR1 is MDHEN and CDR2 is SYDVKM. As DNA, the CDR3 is TGTGCCAGCAGTCCCGGGGGGCCGGCCGGGGAGCTGTTTTTT. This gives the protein CASSPGGPAGELFF.

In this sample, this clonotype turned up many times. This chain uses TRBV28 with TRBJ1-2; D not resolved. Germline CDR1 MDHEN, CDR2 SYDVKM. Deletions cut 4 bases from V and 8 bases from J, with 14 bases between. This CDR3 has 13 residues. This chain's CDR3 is CASSSSPSIGYTF. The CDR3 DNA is TGTGCCAGCAGTTCCAGTCCCTCTATCGGCTACACCTTC.